These T cell receptor beta chains were read from a single sample in a study of OX40 agonist ivuxolimab in advanced cancers. Only in-frame clones appear in the TCRdb table, and some are missing; sequencing was by immunoSEQ multiplex PCR. Counted here are 98,000 or so clones, 80% to 90% occurring once; the ten biggest clones make up 0.8% to 0.9%. The sample consisted of CD4+ or CD8+ T cells sorted from blood, taken in a trial of the OX40 agonist ivuxolimab. The receptors shown here come from an adult with an advanced solid tumor such as melanoma, head and neck, liver or kidney cancer. CDR3s include the opening cysteine and the closing phenylalanine or tryptophan. The D gene is left open where the match is weak.

d_gene: -
v_gene: TRBV2
j_gene: TRBJ2-5
len: 14
CDR3aa: CASRKQVQGETQYF

d_gene: -
v_gene: TRBV7-2
j_gene: TRBJ2-5
len: 14
CDR3aa: CASSRSTHGETQYF

d_gene: -
v_gene: TRBV5-4
j_gene: TRBJ2-4
len: 16
CDR3aa: CASSPGGEGAKNIQYF

d_gene: -
v_gene: TRBV7-2
j_gene: TRBJ2-7
len: 13
CDR3aa: CASSLVQDYEQYF

d_gene: -
v_gene: TRBV28
j_gene: TRBJ1-6
len: 14
CDR3aa: CASSKRDANSPLHF

d_gene: -
v_gene: TRBV7-8
j_gene: TRBJ1-2
len: 12
CDR3aa: CASSLDRGPYTF

d_gene: -
v_gene: TRBV28
j_gene: TRBJ1-1
len: 13
CDR3aa: CASKRRENTEAFF

d_gene: -
v_gene: TRBV5-1
j_gene: TRBJ1-5
len: 15
CDR3aa: CASSLEGSQGQPQHF

d_gene: -
v_gene: TRBV18
j_gene: TRBJ1-1
len: 15
CDR3aa: CASSPMEEQYTEAFF

d_gene: -
v_gene: TRBV2
j_gene: TRBJ1-5
len: 15
CDR3aa: CASRPDSSSNQPQHF

d_gene: -
v_gene: TRBV7-6
j_gene: TRBJ2-2
len: 14
CDR3aa: CASSFGPGLGELFF

d_gene: -
v_gene: TRBV6-4
j_gene: TRBJ2-4
len: 12
CDR3aa: CASGSFQNIQYF

d_gene: TRBD2
v_gene: TRBV27
j_gene: TRBJ2-7
len: 14
CDR3aa: CASRGGDYRVEQYF

d_gene: TRBD1
v_gene: TRBV10-3
j_gene: TRBJ1-6
len: 18
CDR3aa: CAIRAGQGLSSYNSPLHF

d_gene: -
v_gene: TRBV11-2
j_gene: TRBJ2-2
len: 13
CDR3aa: CASSSRGRGELFF

d_gene: TRBD1
v_gene: TRBV6-5
j_gene: TRBJ2-1
len: 16
CDR3aa: CASSYRQGLRNNEQFF

d_gene: -
v_gene: TRBV7-3
j_gene: TRBJ2-1
len: 15
CDR3aa: CASSNAGASYNEQFF

d_gene: TRBD2
v_gene: TRBV23-1
j_gene: TRBJ2-5
len: 19
CDR3aa: CASSQLLAGGGGGQETQYF

d_gene: -
v_gene: TRBV7-3
j_gene: TRBJ1-5
len: 13
CDR3aa: CASSLDLDQPQHF

d_gene: TRBD2
v_gene: TRBV14
j_gene: TRBJ2-7
len: 16
CDR3aa: CASSLMTSGRTYEQYF

d_gene: TRBD1
v_gene: TRBV29-1
j_gene: TRBJ2-7
len: 14
CDR3aa: CSGVPGQSYEEQYF

d_gene: TRBD1
v_gene: TRBV6-1
j_gene: TRBJ2-7
len: 15
CDR3aa: CASRTPGQGYSEQYF

d_gene: -
v_gene: TRBV28
j_gene: TRBJ2-4
len: 12
CDR3aa: CASSYMENIQYF

d_gene: TRBD2
v_gene: TRBV5-6
j_gene: TRBJ2-7
len: 14
CDR3aa: CASSPGTSGLRQYF

d_gene: -
v_gene: TRBV6-6
j_gene: TRBJ1-1
len: 13
CDR3aa: CASSSGGVTEAFF

d_gene: TRBD1
v_gene: TRBV6-1
j_gene: TRBJ2-5
len: 14
CDR3aa: CASSPGGVKETQYF